A selection of T cell receptor beta chains follows, all from one sample in a study of blood T cell repertoires in COVID-19. This table comes from immunoSEQ multiplex PCR, and its TCRdb copy is limited to in-frame clones, with some not included. This sample carries roughly 290,000 clones, roughly 88% of them seen once, and the ten largest clones take roughly 2.2%. Sequencing was done on a sample of PBMCs or T cells enriched from blood (not recorded which). These receptors were collected from a man aged 25-40 years who had recovered from COVID-19. Each CDR3 is given with its conserved first and last residue. Each record gives: D gene, V gene, J gene, clone size, CDR3 protein, CDR3 DNA. A D gene is named only where the DNA matches it firmly. The size field is filled for only some rows; it gives once, few, many or a size class.

TRBD2,TRBV5-1,TRBJ2-3,NA,CASSLGAGDFTTDTQYF,TGCGCCAGCAGCTTGGGAGCGGGGGACTTTACCACAGATACGCAGTATTTT
NA,TRBV6-4,TRBJ2-2,once,CASSDSTTSAGELFF,TGTGCCAGCAGTGACTCTACGACATCGGCCGGGGAGCTGTTTTTT
NA,TRBV6-2/TRBV6-3,TRBJ1-2,NA,CASSPSDSFPYGYTF,TGTGCCAGCAGTCCCTCCGACAGTTTTCCCTATGGCTACACCTTC
NA,TRBV6-1,TRBJ2-5,NA,CASSEGGGLEETQYF,TGTGCCAGCAGTGAGGGTGGGGGGTTGGAAGAGACCCAGTACTTC
NA,TRBV12-5,TRBJ1-2,NA,CASGLASSFNYGYTF,TGTGCTAGTGGTTTGGCCTCCTCTTTTAACTATGGCTACACCTTC
TRBD1,TRBV27,TRBJ1-2,once,CASSPGTGGSVGYGYTF,TGTGCCAGCAGTCCCGGGACAGGGGGCTCTGTAGGTTATGGCTACACCTTC
NA,TRBV7-2,TRBJ1-2,NA,CASTGRRSNYGYTF,TGTGCCAGCACAGGGAGGCGTTCTAACTATGGCTACACCTTC
NA,TRBV10-3,TRBJ1-2,NA,CAISGAVAGGYTF,TGTGCCATCAGTGGCGCCGTCGCAGGCGGCTACACCTTC
TRBD2,TRBV5-1,TRBJ2-1,NA,CASSLGLAAVDEQFF,TGCGCCAGCAGCCTTGGACTAGCGGCAGTTGATGAGCAGTTCTTC
NA,TRBV18,TRBJ1-1,NA,CASSAGSNTEAFF,TGTGCCAGCTCGGCGGGCAGTAACACTGAAGCTTTCTTT
NA,TRBV24-1,TRBJ2-1,NA,CATSDPGVPGSNEQFF,TGTGCCACCAGTGATCCGGGAGTCCCAGGGTCTAATGAGCAGTTCTTC
NA,TRBV10-1,TRBJ1-1,many,CASSESEYTEAFF,TGCGCCAGCAGTGAGTCCGAGTACACTGAAGCTTTCTTT
TRBD1,TRBV7-2,TRBJ1-2,NA,CASSVTQGALYGYTF,TGTGCCAGCAGCGTAACCCAGGGGGCTCTCTATGGCTACACCTTC
TRBD1,TRBV5-8,TRBJ1-5,NA,CASSPWTGGQPQHF,TGTGCCAGCAGCCCTTGGACAGGGGGGCAGCCCCAGCATTTT
TRBD1,TRBV7-6,TRBJ2-7,once,CASSPRDRGAYEQYF,TGTGCCAGCAGCCCCCGGGACAGGGGAGCCTACGAGCAGTACTTC
NA,TRBV9,TRBJ1-6,NA,CASSVGLGRQSPLHF,TGTGCCAGCAGCGTAGGGCTGGGGCGACAGTCACCCCTCCACTTT
NA,TRBV2,TRBJ2-2,once,CASSETSAGTGELFF,TGTGCCAGCAGTGAAACTTCCGCGGGGACCGGGGAGCTGTTTTTT
TRBD2,TRBV7-3,TRBJ2-3,NA,CASSFIRGGKDTQYF,TGTGCCAGCAGCTTCATCCGGGGGGGCAAAGATACGCAGTATTTT
TRBD1,TRBV19,TRBJ2-7,NA,CASSKTGGWAYEQYF,TGTGCCAGTAGCAAAACAGGGGGCTGGGCCTACGAGCAGTACTTC
NA,TRBV7-9,TRBJ1-1,NA,CASSLVARTVNTEAFF,TGTGCCAGCAGCTTAGTTGCTCGGACAGTGAACACTGAAGCTTTCTTT
NA,TRBV3-1/TRBV3-2,TRBJ1-6,NA,CASSPPHAGGSPLHF,TGTGCCAGCAGCCCCCCCCACGCCGGCGGTTCACCCCTCCACTTT
NA,TRBV11-2,TRBJ2-3,NA,CASSLEGRTQYF,TGTGCCAGCAGCTTAGAGGGCCGAACGCAGTATTTT
NA,TRBV11-2,TRBJ2-4,NA,CASSPRAQAKNIQYF,TGTGCCAGCAGCCCCAGGGCCCAAGCCAAAAACATTCAGTACTTC
TRBD1,TRBV7-8,TRBJ1-5,few,CASSLTGDQPQHF,TGTGCCAGCAGCTTAACAGGGGATCAGCCCCAGCATTTT
TRBD1,TRBV27,TRBJ1-6,NA,CASSSTGLRSPLHF,TGTGCCAGCAGTTCGACAGGGCTGCGTTCACCCCTCCACTTT
NA,TRBV6-5,TRBJ1-5,NA,CANADNPNQPQHF,TGTGCCAACGCCGACAACCCCAATCAGCCCCAGCATTTT
NA,TRBV18,TRBJ1-2,once,CASSPTGTPLGGYTF,TGTGCCAGCTCACCCACCGGGACTCCTTTAGGAGGCTACACCTTC
NA,TRBV19,TRBJ2-2,NA,CASSLGWKGELFF,TGTGCCAGTAGTCTCGGGTGGAAGGGGGAGCTGTTTTTT
TRBD1,TRBV24-1,TRBJ2-3,NA,CATSGDRAYTDTQYF,TGTGCCACCAGCGGGGACAGGGCCTACACAGATACGCAGTATTTT
NA,TRBV4-1,TRBJ1-2,NA,CASSQSRNYGYTF,TGCGCCAGCAGCCAATCCAGAAACTATGGCTACACCTTC
TRBD1,TRBV7-8,TRBJ2-2,many,CASSAGPDRVGTGELFF,TGTGCCAGCAGCGCCGGCCCGGACAGGGTCGGCACCGGGGAGCTGTTTTTT
NA,TRBV7-9,TRBJ1-6,NA,CASTRSSGSSYNSPLHF,TGTGCCAGCACCCGGTCGTCTGGGAGCTCCTATAATTCACCCCTCCACTTT
TRBD1,TRBV7-8,TRBJ1-1,once,CASSFTGTERRRNTEAFF,TGTGCCAGCAGCTTCACAGGGACAGAAAGACGAAGGAACACTGAAGCTTTCTTT
TRBD2,TRBV19,TRBJ2-7,NA,CASSGLGGYEQYF,TGTGCCAGTTCGGGACTAGGTGGGTACGAGCAGTACTTC
NA,TRBV2,TRBJ1-5,NA,CASSVSNQPQHF,TGTGCCAGCAGCGTTAGCAATCAGCCCCAGCATTTT
NA,TRBV6-5,TRBJ1-4,NA,CASSSYGRAGEKLFF,TGTGCCAGCAGTTCTTACGGACGGGCGGGCGAAAAACTGTTTTTT
NA,TRBV12-3/TRBV12-4,TRBJ1-1,NA,CASSLGTVSEAFF,TGTGCCAGCAGTTTGGGGACTGTCTCTGAAGCTTTCTTT
TRBD1,TRBV5-4,TRBJ2-7,once,CASSSRDRHARQYF,TGTGCCAGCAGCTCCCGGGACAGGCACGCCAGGCAGTACTTC
NA,TRBV6-5,TRBJ1-5,NA,CASSYSNINQPQHF,TGTGCCAGCAGTTACTCAAATATCAATCAGCCCCAGCATTTT
NA,TRBV19,TRBJ1-1,few,CASSNHGRGSDTEAFF,TGTGCCAGTAGTAACCACGGGAGGGGTAGTGACACTGAAGCTTTCTTT
TRBD2,TRBV7-3,TRBJ2-1,NA,CASRATSGGGHEQFF,TGTGCCAGCAGGGCGACTAGCGGGGGAGGCCATGAGCAGTTCTTC
NA,TRBV30,TRBJ1-3,NA,CAWRGVTNTIYF,TGTGCCTGGAGAGGGGTAACAAACACCATATATTTT
NA,TRBV5-1,TRBJ1-2,NA,CASSLESGGYTF,TGCGCCAGCAGCTTGGAATCGGGGGGCTACACCTTC
TRBD1,TRBV6-1,TRBJ2-2,NA,CASSEGSVVRGPTHTGELFF,TGTGCCAGCAGTGAAGGGTCGGTTGTCAGGGGGCCCACCCACACCGGGGAGCTGTTTTTT
NA,TRBV6-1,TRBJ2-7,NA,CASSESVLYEQYF,TGTGCCAGCAGTGAATCGGTGTTATACGAGCAGTACTTC
TRBD2,TRBV6-2/TRBV6-3,TRBJ2-3,NA,CASSDGTSSADTQYF,TGTGCCAGCAGTGACGGGACTAGCAGTGCAGATACGCAGTATTTT
NA,TRBV7-2,TRBJ1-4,NA,CASSLGRGTVKLFF,TGTGCCAGCAGCTTAGGGCGGGGAACCGTAAAACTGTTTTTT
TRBD1,TRBV4-3,TRBJ1-4,NA,CASSQIRDSNEKLFF,TGCGCCAGCAGCCAAATCCGGGACAGCAATGAAAAACTGTTTTTT
NA,TRBV6-5,TRBJ1-5,NA,CASSSPGINQPQHF,TGTGCCAGCAGTTCCCCAGGGATCAATCAGCCCCAGCATTTT
NA,TRBV9,TRBJ2-1,NA,CASSVKLAQNEQFF,TGTGCCAGCAGCGTTAAGCTAGCGCAGAATGAGCAGTTCTTC
TRBD1,TRBV10-3,TRBJ1-3,NA,CAIAERQGSSGNTIYF,TGTGCCATCGCAGAAAGACAGGGGAGCTCTGGAAACACCATATATTTT
NA,TRBV7-3,TRBJ2-5,NA,CASSRQVQETQYF,TGTGCCAGCAGTAGACAAGTCCAAGAGACCCAGTACTTC
TRBD2,TRBV6-5,TRBJ2-7,NA,CASSYTSGSSYEQYF,TGTGCCAGCAGTTACACTAGCGGTTCCTCCTACGAGCAGTACTTC
TRBD1,TRBV30,TRBJ1-1,NA,CAWSAGTAYTEAFF,TGTGCCTGGAGTGCCGGGACAGCTTACACTGAAGCTTTCTTT